The source of this TCR beta chain is a study of CD8 T cells in ankylosing spondylitis. Findings and caveats of the study: With a CD8+ phenotype, disease-linked clones were relatively rare in peripheral blood. The study identified a TCR beta motif of roughly eight highly homologous variants that appeared characteristic of ankylosing spondylitis blood. Significant enrichment of disease-linked clones was reportedly seen in matched ankylosing spondylitis synovial fluid. Earlier reports found some motif variants in synovial fluid and blood in reactive arthritis.

This clonotype showed up just a few times. Its antigen is as yet unknown. TCRdb re-called the 5' RACE reads through MiXCR, storing one row per CDR3 protein. The table lists under 450,000 distinct CDR3 sequences, roughly 15% of them singletons. This CDR3 has 13 amino acids. The V end was cut by 4 bases, the J end by 7 bases, with 10 bases between. Germline V gene sequence: CDR1 SGHTA, CDR2 FQGNSA. The sequencing sample was made of blood, either unsorted or a sorted T cell fraction (not recorded which). The rearrangement joins TRBV7-2 to TRBJ2-2; tentatively, D is TRBD1 (6 bases). The TCR sequence derives from a male donor with ankylosing spondylitis. The DNA for the CDR3 is TGTGCCAGCAGCTCTGGACAGTTCGGGGAGCTGTTTTTT. As protein: CASSSGQFGELFF.